One sample yielded the 8 T cell receptor beta chains listed below, sequenced in a study of cytomegalovirus exposure and HLA in healthy donors. PCR employed 60 Vbeta and 13 Jbeta primers. TCRdb's copy holds only in-frame clones and misses some; the assay was immunoSEQ multiplex PCR. Among about 94,000 clones listed, around 66% were seen once. Sequencing used PBMCs. The receptor set was obtained from a man aged 25 to 40 in good health and CMV-seronegative.

On this clone: Sequence at one end of the junction differs from germline and may be a read error. The genes are TRBV7-9 and TRBJ1-1; TRBD1 matches 8 bases. The CDR3 sequence is 16 residues long. Germline V gene sequence: CDR1 SEHNR, CDR2 FQNEAQ (reference sequence). The CDR3 loop reads CSSSLGVRGRDTEAFF. In nucleotides, the CDR3 is TGTTCCAGCAGCTTAGGCGTCAGGGGGCGGGACACTGAAGCTTTCTTT. The full variable domain, in which reference TRBV7-9 and TRBJ1-1 provide the parts outside the CDR3, is DTGVSQNPRHKITKRGQNVTFRCDPISEHNRLYWYRQTLGQGPEFLTYFQNEAQLEKSRLLSDRFSAERPKGSFSTLEIQRTEQGDSAMYLCSSSLGVRGRDTEAFFGQGTRLTVV.

This clone was detected only once. The V call is TRBV4-1, the J call TRBJ1-6, with 7 bases identical to TRBD1. With V trimmed by 1 base and J by 4 bases, 4 bases remained unmatched. The germline V gene encodes CDR1 MGHRA and CDR2 YSYEKL. The CDR3 loop spans 16 amino acids. CDR3 region: CASSQVPQGYNSPLHF. The CDR3 DNA reads TGCGCCAGCAGCCAAGTTCCACAGGGGTATAATTCACCCCTCCACTTT.

J is TRBJ1-1 and V is TRBV11-2; TRBD1 matches at 8 bases. The germline V gene encodes CDR1 SGHAT and CDR2 FQNNGV. This CDR3 has 15 residues. The ends lost 1 base at V and 7 bases at J; junction bases unmatched: 8. The CDR3 region has the DNA TGTGCCAGCAGCTTAGCAGGGGGCGGAGGCGATGAAGCTTTCTTT. Translation gives CASSLAGGGGDEAFF.

This sequence joins TRBV11-1 and TRBJ2-2, with D maybe TRBD1 (6 bases). This CDR3 has 16 amino acids. Germline CDR1 is SGHAT and CDR2 is FQDESV (reference sequence). V was trimmed by 7 bases and J by 0 bases, leaving 15 bases between them. The CDR3 reads CASINPGTTNTGELFF. The CDR3 DNA reads TGTGCCAGCATCAACCCCGGGACAACGAACACCGGGGAGCTGTTTTTT.

The chain links TRBV7-9 to TRBJ2-3, with D possibly being TRBD1 (5 bases). The CDR3 spans 15 residues. The germline V and J ends were trimmed by 5 bases and 5 bases, with 17 bases remaining between them. Germline CDR1 is SEHNR and CDR2 is FQNEAQ (reference sequence). Written as DNA, the CDR3 is TGTGCCAGCAGCATAGAAGGGGTGGTGGGAGATACGCAGTATTTT. This sequence encodes CASSIEGVVGDTQYF.

This sequence joins TRBV7-2 and TRBJ1-4; D may be TRBD1 (5 bases). The V and J ends lost 7 bases and 8 bases respectively, with 11 bases between them. CDR1 is SGHTA and CDR2 is FQGNSA in the germline V gene. The CDR3 is 12 amino acids. CDR3 nucleotide sequence: TGTGCCAGCACCTTCGGGGGGGAAAAACTGTTTTTT. As protein: CASTFGGEKLFF. The full variable domain, in which reference TRBV7-2 and TRBJ1-4 provide the parts outside the CDR3, is GAGVSQSPSNKVTEKGKDVELRCDPISGHTALYWYRQSLGQGLEFLIYFQGNSAPDKSGLPSDRFSAERTGGSVSTLTIQRTQQEDSAVYLCASTFGGEKLFFGSGTQLSVL.

The rearrangement uses TRBV10-3 and TRBJ1-2; D is unclear. V was clipped by 7 bases and J by 3 bases, with 6 bases between them. The CDR3 runs 11 residues. CDR1 and CDR2 from the germline V gene are ENHRY and SYGVKD. In nucleotides, the CDR3 is TGTGCCATCAACTATGACTATGGCTACACCTTC. Translation gives CAINYDYGYTF.

The chain is built from TRBV4-2 and TRBJ1-4; 11 bases are a match to TRBD1. V lost 3 bases and J lost 5; bases outside the gene matches: 11. The CDR3 has 18 residues. CDR1 LGHNA and CDR2 YNFKEQ come from the germline V gene. CDR3 in amino acids: CASSQGQGGSSWNEKLFF. As DNA, the CDR3 is TGTGCCAGCAGCCAGGGACAGGGGGGCTCGTCGTGGAATGAAAAACTGTTTTTT.